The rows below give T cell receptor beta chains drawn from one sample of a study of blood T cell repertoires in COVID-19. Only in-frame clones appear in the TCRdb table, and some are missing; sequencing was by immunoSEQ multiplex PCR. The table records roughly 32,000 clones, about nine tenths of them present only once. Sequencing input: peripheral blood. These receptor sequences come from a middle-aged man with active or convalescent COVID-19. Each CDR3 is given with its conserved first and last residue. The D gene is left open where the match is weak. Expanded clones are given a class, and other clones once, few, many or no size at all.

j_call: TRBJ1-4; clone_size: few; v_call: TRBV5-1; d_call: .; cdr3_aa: CASSLSYGGSEKLFF; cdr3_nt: TGCGCCAGCAGCTTGAGTTACGGGGGAAGCGAAAAACTGTTTTTT
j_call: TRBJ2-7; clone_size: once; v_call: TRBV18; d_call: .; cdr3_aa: CASSPFREQYF; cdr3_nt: TGTGCCAGCTCACCATTCCGCGAGCAGTACTTC
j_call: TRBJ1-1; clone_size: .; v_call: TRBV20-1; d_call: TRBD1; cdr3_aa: CSASGTANTEAFF; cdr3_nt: TGCAGTGCTAGTGGGACAGCGAACACTGAAGCTTTCTTT
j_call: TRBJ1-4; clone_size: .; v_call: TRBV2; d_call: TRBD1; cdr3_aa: CASSGQGDEKLFF; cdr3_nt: TGTGCCAGCAGCGGACAGGGTGATGAAAAACTGTTTTTT
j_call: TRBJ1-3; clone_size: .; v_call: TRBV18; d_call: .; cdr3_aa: CASSPQGDSGNTIYF; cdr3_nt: TGTGCCAGCTCACCCCAGGGTGACTCTGGAAACACCATATATTTT
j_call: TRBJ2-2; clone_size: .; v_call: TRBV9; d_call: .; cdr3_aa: CASSPGEGYGELFF; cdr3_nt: TGTGCCAGCAGCCCCGGCGAGGGTTACGGGGAGCTGTTTTTT
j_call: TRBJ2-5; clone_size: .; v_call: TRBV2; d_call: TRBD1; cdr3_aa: CASLSWTGEETQYF; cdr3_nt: TGTGCCAGCCTATCTTGGACAGGGGAAGAGACCCAGTACTTC
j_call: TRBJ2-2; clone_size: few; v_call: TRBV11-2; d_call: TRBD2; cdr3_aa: CASSLAAGGTGELFF; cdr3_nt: TGTGCCAGCAGCTTAGCAGCGGGAGGGACCGGGGAGCTGTTTTTT
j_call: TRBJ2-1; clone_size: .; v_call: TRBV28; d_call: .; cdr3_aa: CASSLTGHNEQFF; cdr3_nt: TGTGCCAGCAGTTTGACAGGCCACAATGAGCAGTTCTTC
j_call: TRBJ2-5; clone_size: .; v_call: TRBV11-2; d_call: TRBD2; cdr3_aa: CASSSRTSGPAGETQYF; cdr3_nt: TGTGCCAGCAGCTCCAGGACTAGCGGCCCGGCTGGAGAGACCCAGTACTTC
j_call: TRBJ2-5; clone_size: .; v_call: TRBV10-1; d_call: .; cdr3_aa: CASRAVSKTQYF; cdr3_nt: TGCGCCAGCAGGGCGGTATCTAAGACCCAGTACTTC
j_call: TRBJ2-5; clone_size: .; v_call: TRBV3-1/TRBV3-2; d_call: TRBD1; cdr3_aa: CASSPGTGQETQYF; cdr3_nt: TGTGCCAGCAGCCCCGGGACAGGTCAAGAGACCCAGTACTTC
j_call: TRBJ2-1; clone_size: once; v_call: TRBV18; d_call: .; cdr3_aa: CASSPVGRDNEQFF; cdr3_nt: TGTGCCAGCTCACCAGTAGGGCGGGACAATGAGCAGTTCTTC
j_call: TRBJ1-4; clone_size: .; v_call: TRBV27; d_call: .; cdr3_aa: CASTNSFREKLFF; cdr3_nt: TGTGCCAGCACCAACTCCTTTCGAGAAAAACTGTTTTTT
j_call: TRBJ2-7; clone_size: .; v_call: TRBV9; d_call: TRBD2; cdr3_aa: CASSDSRTSGEYEQYF; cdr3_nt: TGTGCCAGCAGCGATAGTCGGACTAGCGGAGAATACGAGCAGTACTTC
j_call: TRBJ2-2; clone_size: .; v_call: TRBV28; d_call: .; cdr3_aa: CASNLRRENTGELFF; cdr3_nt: TGTGCCAGCAACTTGAGACGGGAAAACACCGGGGAGCTGTTTTTT
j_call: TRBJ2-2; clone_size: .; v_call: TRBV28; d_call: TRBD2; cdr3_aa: CASRSWGLAGGPAAGELFF; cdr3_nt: TGTGCCAGCAGGTCCTGGGGACTAGCGGGAGGGCCTGCGGCCGGGGAGCTGTTTTTT
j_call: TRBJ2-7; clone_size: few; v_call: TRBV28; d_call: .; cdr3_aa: CASSLAGYEQYF; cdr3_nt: TGTGCCAGCAGTTTAGCCGGCTACGAGCAGTACTTC
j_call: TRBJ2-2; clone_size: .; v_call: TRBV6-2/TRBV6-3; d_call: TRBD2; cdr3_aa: CASSYFGRASGSTGELFF; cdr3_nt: TGTGCCAGCAGTTACTTTGGGAGGGCTAGCGGGAGTACCGGGGAGCTGTTTTTT
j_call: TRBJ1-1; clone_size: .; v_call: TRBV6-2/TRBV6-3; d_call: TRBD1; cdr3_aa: CASSWVAGGHNTEAFF; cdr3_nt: TGTGCCAGCAGTTGGGTGGCAGGGGGCCACAACACTGAAGCTTTCTTT
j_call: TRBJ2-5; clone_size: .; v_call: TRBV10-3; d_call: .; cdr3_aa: CAIGSSGGETQYF; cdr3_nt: TGTGCCATCGGCTCATCCGGGGGAGAGACCCAGTACTTC
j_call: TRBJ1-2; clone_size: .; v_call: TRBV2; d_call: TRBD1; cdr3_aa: CASSEVPQGVGYGYTF; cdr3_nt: TGTGCCAGCAGCGAAGTCCCACAGGGGGTTGGCTATGGCTACACCTTC
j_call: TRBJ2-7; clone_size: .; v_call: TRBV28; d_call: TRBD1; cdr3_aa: CASSPGTGKVGSYEQYF; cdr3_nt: TGTGCCAGCAGCCCCGGGACAGGGAAAGTTGGCTCCTACGAGCAGTACTTC
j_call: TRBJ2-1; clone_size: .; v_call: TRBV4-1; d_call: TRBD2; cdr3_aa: CATGVGLAGGSYNEQFF; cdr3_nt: TGCGCCACCGGGGTGGGACTAGCGGGAGGCTCCTACAATGAGCAGTTCTTC
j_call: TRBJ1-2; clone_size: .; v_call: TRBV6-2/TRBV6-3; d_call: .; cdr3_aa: CASSLLLLGQTLDYGYTF; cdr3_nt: TGTGCCAGCAGTTTGCTTCTACTTGGACAGACCTTGGACTATGGCTACACCTTC
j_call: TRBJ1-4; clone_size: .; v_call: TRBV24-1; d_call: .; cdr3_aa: CATSAPGNEKLFF; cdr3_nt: TGTGCCACCAGTGCGCCGGGGAATGAAAAACTGTTTTTT
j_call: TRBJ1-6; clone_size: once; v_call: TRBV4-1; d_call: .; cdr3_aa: CASSQGSRGIPLHF; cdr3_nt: TGCGCCAGCAGCCAAGGTTCACGGGGGATACCCCTCCACTTT
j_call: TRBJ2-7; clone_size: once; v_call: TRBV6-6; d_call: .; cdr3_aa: CASSYSGGNGYEQYF; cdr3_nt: TGTGCCAGCAGTTACTCAGGAGGGAACGGCTACGAGCAGTACTTC
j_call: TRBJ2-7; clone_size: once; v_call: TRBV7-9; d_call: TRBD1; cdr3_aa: CASSFPNRGALYEWREQYF; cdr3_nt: TGTGCCAGCAGCTTCCCTAACAGGGGCGCCCTCTACGAATGGCGGGAGCAGTACTTC
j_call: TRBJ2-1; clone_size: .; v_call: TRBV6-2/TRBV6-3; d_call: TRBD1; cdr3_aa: CASSSGQGKFF; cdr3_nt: TGTGCCAGCAGTTCCGGACAGGGGAAGTTCTTC
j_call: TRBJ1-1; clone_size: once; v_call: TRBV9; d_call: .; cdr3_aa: CASSVVAGLNTEAFF; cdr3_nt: TGTGCCAGCAGCGTAGTGGCAGGGTTGAACACTGAAGCTTTCTTT
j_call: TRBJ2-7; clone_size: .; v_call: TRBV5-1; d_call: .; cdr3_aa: CASSPRGGRDEQYF; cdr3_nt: TGCGCCAGCAGCCCGAGGGGGGGCAGGGACGAGCAGTACTTC
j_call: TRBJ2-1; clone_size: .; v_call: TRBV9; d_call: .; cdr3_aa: CASSVGPALASRDEQFF; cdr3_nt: TGTGCCAGCAGCGTAGGTCCCGCGTTGGCTTCGAGGGATGAGCAGTTCTTC
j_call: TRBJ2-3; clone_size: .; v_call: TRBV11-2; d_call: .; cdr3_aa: CASKVQRSADTQYF; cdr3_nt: TGTGCCAGCAAGGTGCAGCGTAGTGCAGATACGCAGTATTTT